The clone carrying this TCR beta chain came up many times. What it binds is unknown. The data were taken from a study of T cells in Graves' hyperthyroidism and ophthalmopathy. The study's findings and limits: Ophthalmopathy could be told apart from stable hyperthyroidism with a 13 V-J model.

The CDR3 contains 15 residues. Germline assignment: CDR1 KGHSH and CDR2 LQKENI. With 3 bases removed from V and 4 bases from J, the gap between germline ends came to 13 bases. Template material for amplifying TCR beta CDR3 regions consisted of RNA transcripts. HTBI primers were the set used in a first-round RT-PCR of the TCR CDR3. In TCRdb, the multiplex PCR reads were re-called with MiXCR into one record per CDR3 protein. The sample contains roughly 300,000 distinct CDR3 sequences, 21% of which appear only once. A patient was excluded if there was uncontrolled infection, other autoimmune disease, pregnancy or lactation.

This chain joins TRBV18 and TRBJ2-1, with a tentative D call TRBD1 (6 bases). This clonotype was obtained from a woman between 45 and 65 years old with Graves' hyperthyroidism. The sequencing sample was made of blood. In DNA form, the CDR3 reads TGTGCCAGCTCACCTCGAGACAGGTTATACAATGAGCAGTTCTTC. Translation: CASSPRDRLYNEQFF.